This is a list of T cell receptor beta chains from one sample in a study of cytomegalovirus exposure and HLA in healthy donors. Some clones are missing from TCRdb's copy, which holds only in-frame ones; the method was immunoSEQ multiplex PCR. This sample yields 150,000 to 200,000 clones, of which roughly 84% are seen a single time; about 0.21% belongs to the top ten. The material sequenced was PBMCs. The receptors stem from a girl younger than two in good health and CMV-seronegative. The CDR3 runs from the conserved cysteine through the conserved F or W. A D gene is named only where the DNA matches it firmly. For some rows the clone size is stated as once, few or many, or as a class when expanded; others skip it.

>TRBD2|NA|TRBV4-1|TRBJ2-5
CASSQDSSGGPFQETQYF
TGCGCCAGCAGCCAAGATTCGAGCGGGGGGCCGTTCCAAGAGACCCAGTACTTC
>TRBD1|NA|TRBV5-6|TRBJ2-1
CASSSSGQGYNEQFF
TGTGCCAGCAGCTCCTCGGGACAGGGCTACAATGAGCAGTTCTTC
>NA|NA|TRBV2|TRBJ2-3
CASSVPPHSFGTDTQYF
TGTGCCAGCAGTGTCCCGCCGCATAGTTTCGGCACAGATACGCAGTATTTT
>TRBD2|few|TRBV5-4|TRBJ2-5
CASSLTSGQETQYF
TGTGCCAGCAGCTTGACTAGCGGCCAAGAGACCCAGTACTTC
>TRBD1|NA|TRBV6-6|TRBJ1-3
CASSYTDRVGNTIYF
TGTGCCAGCAGTTACACCGACAGGGTTGGAAACACCATATATTTT
>TRBD1|once|TRBV9|TRBJ1-2
CASSADKTGGTYGYTF
TGTGCCAGCAGCGCGGACAAGACAGGGGGCACCTATGGCTACACCTTC
>TRBD2|NA|TRBV5-1|TRBJ2-7
CASSGGLAGTYEQYF
TGCGCCAGCAGCGGAGGTCTAGCGGGAACATACGAGCAGTACTTC
>TRBD2|NA|TRBV19|TRBJ2-1
CASTSGSYNEQFF
TGTGCCAGTACTAGCGGCTCCTACAATGAGCAGTTCTTC
>TRBD2|NA|TRBV4-1|TRBJ2-3
CASSQDPGGGVADTQYF
TGCGCCAGCAGCCAAGACCCTGGCGGGGGGGTCGCAGATACGCAGTATTTT
>TRBD1|once|TRBV6-1|TRBJ2-7
CASSRDREVVYEQYF
TGTGCCAGCAGTCGGGACAGGGAAGTTGTCTACGAGCAGTACTTC
>TRBD1|NA|TRBV11-2|TRBJ2-7
CASSFYRGTYEQYF
TGTGCCAGCAGCTTTTACAGGGGAACCTACGAGCAGTACTTC
>TRBD2|NA|TRBV9|TRBJ2-5
CASSDGTSFLETQYF
TGTGCCAGCAGCGACGGGACTAGCTTCCTGGAGACCCAGTACTTC
>NA|NA|TRBV5-1|TRBJ2-7
CASSLKPPGGGFYEQYF
TGCGCCAGCAGCTTGAAACCCCCTGGCGGGGGCTTTTACGAGCAGTACTTC
>TRBD1|NA|TRBV7-9|TRBJ1-1
CASSLEGASEAFF
TGTGCCAGCAGCTTAGAGGGGGCCAGCGAAGCTTTCTTT
>NA|NA|TRBV7-2|TRBJ1-1
CASSQGFDTEAFF
TGTGCCAGCAGCCAGGGTTTTGACACTGAAGCTTTCTTT
>NA|NA|TRBV6-1|TRBJ1-2
CASSDSYGYTF
TGTGCCAGCAGTGACAGCTATGGCTACACCTTC
>TRBD2|NA|TRBV11-2|TRBJ2-7
CASSLTGLWYEQYF
TGTGCCAGCAGCTTAACGGGACTATGGTACGAGCAGTACTTC
>NA|NA|TRBV15|TRBJ2-7
CATSRGRGPSYEQYF
TGTGCCACCAGCAGAGGGCGAGGGCCATCCTACGAGCAGTACTTC
>TRBD2|NA|TRBV2|TRBJ2-5
CASNALAGEETQYF
TGTGCCAGCAATGCCCTAGCGGGGGAAGAGACCCAGTACTTC
>TRBD1|NA|TRBV6-1|TRBJ1-1
CASMGTGNTEAFF
TGTGCCAGCATGGGGACAGGGAACACTGAAGCTTTCTTT
>NA|few|TRBV19|TRBJ1-5
CASSIDAGYQPQHF
TGTGCCAGTAGTATAGACGCAGGGTATCAGCCCCAGCATTTT
>NA|once|TRBV5-4|TRBJ2-4
CASSLAIAKNIQYF
TGTGCCAGCAGCTTGGCAATAGCCAAAAACATTCAGTACTTC
>TRBD2|NA|TRBV10-1|TRBJ2-3
CASSESGGGTDTQYF
TGCGCCAGCAGTGAGTCTGGGGGGGGCACAGATACGCAGTATTTT
>TRBD1|NA|TRBV19|TRBJ1-1
CASSISGQGITEAFF
TGTGCCAGTAGTATTTCAGGACAGGGAATCACTGAAGCTTTCTTT
>TRBD2|NA|TRBV15|TRBJ2-3
CATWSGGPTDTQYF
TGTGCCACCTGGTCGGGGGGACCCACAGATACGCAGTATTTT